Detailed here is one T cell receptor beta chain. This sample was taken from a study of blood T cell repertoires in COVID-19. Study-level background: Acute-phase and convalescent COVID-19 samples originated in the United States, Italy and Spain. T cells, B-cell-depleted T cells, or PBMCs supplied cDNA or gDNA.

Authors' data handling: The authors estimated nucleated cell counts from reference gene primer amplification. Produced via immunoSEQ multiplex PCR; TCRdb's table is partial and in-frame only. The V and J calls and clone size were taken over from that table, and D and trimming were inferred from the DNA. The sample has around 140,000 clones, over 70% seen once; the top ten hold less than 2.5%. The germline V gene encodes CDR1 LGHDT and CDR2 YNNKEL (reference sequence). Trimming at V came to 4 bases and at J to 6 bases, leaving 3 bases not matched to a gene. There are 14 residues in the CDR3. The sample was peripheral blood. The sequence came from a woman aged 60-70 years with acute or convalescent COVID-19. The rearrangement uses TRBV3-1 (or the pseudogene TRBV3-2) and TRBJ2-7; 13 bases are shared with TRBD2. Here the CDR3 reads CASSRGLAGREQYF. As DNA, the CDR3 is TGTGCCAGCAGCCGGGGACTAGCGGGACGCGAGCAGTACTTC.